This T cell receptor (beta chain) was retrieved from a study of shared clonotypes between healthy human individuals. Study-wide results and limits: The represented genetic and exposure-history diversity was limited by the small number of donors.

Donors, without exception, were Caucasian adults residing in Nashville, Tennessee. Generated by immunoSEQ multiplex PCR, the TCRdb table keeps only in-frame clones and is missing some. The repertoire holds nearly 500,000 clones, with 60% to 85% as singletons. The CDR3 is made up of 12 amino acids. V was pared by 5 bases and J by 4 bases, with 5 bases between. The V gene's germline CDR1 is MNHNY and CDR2 SVGAGI (reference sequence). With regard to this clone: The antigen remains undetermined.

The TCR was taken from a woman in her forties in good health. Some clones in this sample may be carry-over from other donors' samples. Sequenced: PBMCs. This chain uses TRBV6-6 with TRBJ2-2; the D gene is possibly TRBD1 (5 bases). The CDR3 DNA follows: TGTGCCAGCAGTGGGGCCACCGGGGAGCTGTTTTTT. It specifies CASSGATGELFF.